This T cell receptor beta chain comes out of a study of blood T cell repertoires in COVID-19. Study overall: Sources were T cells, B-cell-depleted T cells, or PBMCs; the material itself was cDNA or gDNA.

Per the original data handling: Amplifying reference gene primers gave estimates of nucleated cell counts. Assay: immunoSEQ multiplex PCR; the TCRdb copy retains only in-frame clones and omits some. That table is the source of V, J and clone size, and D and trimming were worked out from the DNA. The data hold 95,000 to 150,000 clones, with 70% to 90% observed a single time. This CDR3 is built from 13 residues. The germline V gene has CDR1 MNHEY and CDR2 SVGAGI. V dropped 4 bases and J dropped 6; count of bases not matched to a gene: 2. The chain joins TRBV6-5 to TRBJ2-2, with TRBD1 identical over 7 bases. Sample: peripheral blood. This sequence originates from a woman between 45 and 65 years old with active or convalescent COVID-19. The CDR3 bases are TGTGCCAGCAGTTCGACAGGGCCCGGGGAGCTGTTTTTT. It specifies CASSSTGPGELFF.